This T cell receptor beta chain originates from a study of T-cell reconstitution after alpha-beta-depleted transplantation in children (dated by TCRdb to between 2015 and 2016). Regarding the research as a whole: Using TCR repertoire profiling, the study followed T-cell immune reconstitution in a quantitative way in children after TCRalphabeta/CD19-depleted allogeneic hematopoietic cell transplantation.

This clonotype was counted at least ten times. Its antigen is not yet known. It has no much larger one-base neighbor in the sample; base qualities were not kept. Library prep was done by PCR. TCRdb records Illumina HiSeq 2500 as the sequencer. To normalize quantification of the TCRbeta repertoire, the TCR libraries were built with molecular barcoding that relied on unique molecular identifiers. TCRdb's own reprocessing of the public reads used fastp at Q25 and MiXCR and kept productive beta chains. All rows with the same CDR3 protein become a single entry with the most common DNA and genes. The sample table lists roughly 200,000 distinct CDR3 sequences, about 14% of them with a count of one. Of the sample, around 13% is held by the ten largest clones. V is pared back by 5 bases and J by 0 bases, with 9 bases lying between the germline termini. CDR1 and CDR2 are drawn from the germline V gene: SGHVS, FQNEAQ. There are 14 amino acids in the CDR3, from cysteine to phenylalanine inclusive. The only DNA kept is the CDR3, 42 bases in frame from the first base.

The chain was built from TRBV7-8 and TRBJ2-3; too little of a D gene remains to name it. This receptor was taken from a human donor who donated a stem cell graft to a child with acute lymphoblastic leukemia. The sequences come from PBMCs from the stem cell graft donor, collected from the stem cell graft. The nucleotides are TGTGCCAGCAGCCCAGGATGGAGCACAGATACGCAGTATTTT. Its translation is CASSPGWSTDTQYF.